Listed below are T cell receptor beta chains from one sample, sequenced in a study of T-cell memory formation after mild COVID-19. Using its own MiXCR run on the 5' RACE reads, TCRdb lists one record per CDR3 protein. The data show about 440,000 distinct CDR3 sequences, 20% seen once. The sample comprised PBMCs or a T cell subset sorted from them (not recorded which). The receptors were sampled from an adult woman who had mild COVID-19 (a few samples of this study predate the infection). Cell type and time point are not known. Both conserved end residues are part of each CDR3. The order of the fields is V gene, clone size, D gene, J gene, CDR3 protein, CDR3 DNA. The D gene is left open where the match is weak. Not every row has a clone size; where given, it reads once, few, many or a size class.

V gene: TRBV5-4; clone size: .; D gene: TRBD2; J gene: TRBJ2-3; CDR3 protein: CASSPSGVSTDTQYF; CDR3 DNA: TGTGCCAGCAGCCCTAGCGGAGTCAGCACAGATACGCAGTATTTT
V gene: TRBV2; clone size: few; D gene: .; J gene: TRBJ1-1; CDR3 protein: CASSEALWQGEAFF; CDR3 DNA: TGTGCCAGCAGTGAAGCGCTATGGCAGGGGGAAGCTTTCTTT
V gene: TRBV7-9; clone size: few; D gene: TRBD2; J gene: TRBJ2-3; CDR3 protein: CASSSWTSGTDTQYF; CDR3 DNA: TGTGCCAGCAGCTCTTGGACTAGCGGCACAGATACGCAGTATTTT
V gene: TRBV2; clone size: few; D gene: TRBD1; J gene: TRBJ1-1; CDR3 protein: CASSLGQGGNEAFF; CDR3 DNA: TGTGCCAGCAGCTTGGGACAGGGGGGTAATGAAGCTTTCTTT
V gene: TRBV12-3/TRBV12-4; clone size: few; D gene: TRBD1; J gene: TRBJ2-3; CDR3 protein: CASSRPGTGIGDTQYF; CDR3 DNA: TGTGCCAGCAGCCGTCCCGGGACAGGGATCGGAGATACGCAGTATTTT
V gene: TRBV4-3; clone size: .; D gene: .; J gene: TRBJ2-1; CDR3 protein: CASSQDWAGFRNEQFF; CDR3 DNA: TGCGCCAGCAGCCAAGATTGGGCGGGATTCCGCAATGAGCAGTTCTTC
V gene: TRBV3-1; clone size: .; D gene: TRBD1; J gene: TRBJ1-6; CDR3 protein: CASSRGQGDSPLHF; CDR3 DNA: TGTGCCAGCAGCCGTGGACAGGGTGATTCACCCCTCCACTTT
V gene: TRBV12-3/TRBV12-4; clone size: few; D gene: .; J gene: TRBJ2-7; CDR3 protein: CASSDPGRAYEQYF; CDR3 DNA: TGTGCCAGCAGTGATCCGGGACGGGCGTACGAGCAGTACTTC
V gene: TRBV7-8; clone size: few; D gene: TRBD2; J gene: TRBJ2-1; CDR3 protein: CASSLYRTSGGPHQINNEQFF; CDR3 DNA: TGTGCCAGCAGCTTATACCGGACTAGCGGGGGGCCCCATCAAATCAACAATGAGCAGTTCTTC
V gene: TRBV18; clone size: .; D gene: TRBD1; J gene: TRBJ1-2; CDR3 protein: CASSPRGTGGDDYGYTF; CDR3 DNA: TGTGCCAGCTCACCACGGGGAACAGGGGGCGATGACTATGGCTACACCTTC
V gene: TRBV5-1; clone size: .; D gene: .; J gene: TRBJ2-1; CDR3 protein: CASSSGGHGEQFF; CDR3 DNA: TGCGCCAGCAGCTCCGGGGGGCATGGTGAGCAGTTCTTC
V gene: TRBV25-1; clone size: .; D gene: .; J gene: TRBJ1-6; CDR3 protein: CASSESGAGNSPLHF; CDR3 DNA: TGTGCCAGCAGTGAATCAGGGGCTGGGAATTCACCCCTCCACTTT
V gene: TRBV3-1; clone size: few; D gene: .; J gene: TRBJ2-2; CDR3 protein: CASSPRRNLNTGELFF; CDR3 DNA: TGTGCCAGCAGCCCGCGACGTAACTTGAACACCGGGGAGCTGTTTTTT
V gene: TRBV2; clone size: few; D gene: .; J gene: TRBJ2-5; CDR3 protein: CASSELLEGETQYF; CDR3 DNA: TGTGCCAGCAGTGAACTACTCGAGGGGGAGACCCAGTACTTC
V gene: TRBV11-3; clone size: .; D gene: .; J gene: TRBJ1-6; CDR3 protein: CASSFETDNSPLHF; CDR3 DNA: TGTGCCAGCAGCTTTGAGACAGATAATTCACCCCTCCACTTT
V gene: TRBV4-1; clone size: .; D gene: TRBD2; J gene: TRBJ2-3; CDR3 protein: CASSQGRLAGPSTDTQYF; CDR3 DNA: TGCGCCAGCAGCCAAGGCCGCCTAGCGGGGCCTAGCACAGATACGCAGTATTTT
V gene: TRBV5-1; clone size: .; D gene: TRBD1; J gene: TRBJ1-1; CDR3 protein: CASSLEAGTGSEAFF; CDR3 DNA: TGCGCCAGCAGCTTAGAAGCCGGGACAGGGAGTGAAGCTTTCTTT
V gene: TRBV7-8; clone size: .; D gene: .; J gene: TRBJ1-5; CDR3 protein: CASSPPSTDQPQHF; CDR3 DNA: TGTGCCAGCAGCCCTCCTAGCACGGATCAGCCCCAGCATTTT
V gene: TRBV11-2; clone size: few; D gene: TRBD1; J gene: TRBJ2-1; CDR3 protein: CASSLAPDRAGNEQFF; CDR3 DNA: TGTGCCAGCAGCTTAGCCCCGGACAGGGCAGGGAATGAGCAGTTCTTC
V gene: TRBV2; clone size: .; D gene: TRBD1; J gene: TRBJ1-2; CDR3 protein: CASSDSGTAVYTF; CDR3 DNA: TGTGCCAGCAGTGATAGTGGGACAGCTGTATACACCTTC
V gene: TRBV24-1; clone size: many; D gene: .; J gene: TRBJ2-2; CDR3 protein: CATSDLRGTGELFF; CDR3 DNA: TGTGCCACCAGTGATTTGCGGGGAACCGGGGAGCTGTTTTTT
V gene: TRBV5-1; clone size: .; D gene: TRBD2; J gene: TRBJ2-1; CDR3 protein: CASSPGLAGDNEQFF; CDR3 DNA: TGCGCCAGCAGCCCCGGACTAGCGGGGGACAATGAGCAGTTCTTC
V gene: TRBV2; clone size: few; D gene: .; J gene: TRBJ1-2; CDR3 protein: CASSGAAEGLYGYTF; CDR3 DNA: TGTGCCAGCAGTGGGGCGGCCGAGGGGCTCTATGGCTACACCTTC
V gene: TRBV5-1; clone size: many; D gene: TRBD1; J gene: TRBJ1-1; CDR3 protein: CASSPEGAPNTEAFF; CDR3 DNA: TGCGCCAGCAGCCCGGAGGGGGCGCCGAACACTGAAGCTTTCTTT